This T cell receptor beta chain emerged from a study of T-cell memory formation after mild COVID-19. Constant-segment primers and 5'RACE yielded cDNA libraries for TCR alpha and TCR beta, each carrying sample barcodes and UMIs. One entry per CDR3 protein, called by TCRdb with MiXCR from the 5' RACE reads. This sample has 450,000 or so distinct CDR3 sequences, with approximately 20% found just once. Study-wide results and limits: Second-wave clones that peaked on day 37 lacked confirmed SARS-CoV-2 specificity. There was a balanced CD4/CD8 profile in clones contracting day 15 to 85, and later expanders leaned CD4+.

In this sample, this clonotype turned up a few times. Antigen: not known. Sequenced input: PBMCs or a T cell subset sorted from them (not recorded which). The clonotype originates from an adult woman who had mild COVID-19 (a few samples of this study predate the infection). Cell type and time point are not known.

The CDR3 region has the DNA TGTGCCACCAGGAGCGGGGGGGGGAACACTGAAGCTTTCTTT. Translated: CATRSGGGNTEAFF. The chain employs TRBV24-1 and TRBJ1-1; weak D call: TRBD1 (5 bases). The CDR3 is 14 amino acids. CDR1 and CDR2 (germline): KGHDR, SFDVKD. V lost 7 bases and J 1 base, leaving 12 bases between the germline ends.